This T cell receptor beta chain is drawn from a study of response to subunit inactivated influenza vaccine. Broader study findings: It was suggested by the authors that few new T cells are recruited by each seasonal influenza vaccination.

From the RT-PCR reads, TCRdb called clonotypes with MiXCR, one entry per CDR3 protein. The profile shows 500,000 to 600,000 distinct CDR3 sequences, 13% to 15% of them singletons. The CDR3 consists of 15 residues. Germline assignment: CDR1 SGHTA and CDR2 FQGTGA. Trimming stripped 1 base from V and 1 base from J, with 10 bases between. The sample holds a few counts of this clonotype. What it binds is unknown. V usage is TRBV7-3 and J usage is TRBJ2-5; the D gene is possibly TRBD1 (6 bases). This clonotype was sampled from a man aged 45-65 years who received an inactivated influenza vaccine. This specimen was PBMCs from blood, taken roughly 13 days after vaccination. CDR3 residues: CASSLIVGAQETQYF. The CDR3 coding sequence is TGTGCCAGCAGCTTAATTGTGGGGGCCCAAGAGACCCAGTACTTC.